The next 13 T cell receptor beta chains were all read from a single sample in a study of T cells in localized non-small cell lung cancer. Repertoires were generated with immunoSEQ multiplex PCR, while TCRdb's copy carries only in-frame clones and drops some. The table includes 55,000 to 65,000 clones, about 87% detected once. The specimen was peripheral blood, collected before any cancer treatment. These receptors were obtained from a man aged 35-69 years with stage I squamous cell lung carcinoma.

The J gene is TRBJ2-7, the V gene TRBV25-1, with D perhaps assigned TRBD1 or TRBD2 (5 bases each). The CDR3 has 11 amino acids. With 6 bases removed from V and 6 bases from J, the gap between germline ends came to 9 bases. Germline CDR1 is MGHDK and CDR2 is SYGVNS. CDR3 amino acids: CASRGVGEQYF. The DNA of the CDR3 is TGTGCCAGCAGGGGGGTCGGCGAGCAGTACTTC.

This chain joins TRBV5-1 and TRBJ2-3, with 9 nucleotides matching TRBD1. The germline CDR1 and CDR2 sequences are SGHRS and YFSETQ. The CDR3 covers 15 residues. The V segment lost 0 bases and the J segment 3 bases; nucleotides outside the gene matches: 2. The chain's CDR3 is CASSLDRGPTDTQYF. As DNA, the CDR3 is TGCGCCAGCAGCTTGGACAGGGGGCCAACAGATACGCAGTATTTT. The full variable domain, with the rest looked up from reference TRBV5-1 and TRBJ2-3, is KAGVTQTPRYLIKTRGQQVTLSCSPISGHRSVSWYQQTPGQGLQFLFEYFSETQRNKGNFPGRFSGRQFSNSRSEMNVSTLELGDSALYLCASSLDRGPTDTQYFGPGTRLTVL.

The sample holds a few counts of this clone. The genes are TRBV7-9 and TRBJ1-5; TRBD1 matches 9 bases. Germline V gene lookup returns CDR1 SEHNR and CDR2 FQNEAQ (reference sequence). The CDR3 spans 15 residues. V lost 3 bases, J lost 4 bases, and 4 bases stayed unmatched. The CDR3 sequence: CASSLMGQGNQPQHF. CDR3 bases: TGTGCCAGCAGCTTGATGGGACAGGGTAATCAGCCCCAGCATTTT. The complete variable domain, with remaining parts taken from reference TRBV7-9 and TRBJ1-5, reads DTGVSQNPRHKITKRGQNVTFRCDPISEHNRLYWYRQTLGQGPEFLTYFQNEAQLEKSRLLSDRFSAERPKGSFSTLEIQRTEQGDSAMYLCASSLMGQGNQPQHFGDGTRLSIL.

The chain couples TRBV5-1 to TRBJ1-2; no clear D. CDR1 and CDR2 from the germline V gene are SGHRS and YFSETQ. This CDR3 spans 14 amino acids. The V end was cut by 0 bases, the J end by 6 bases, with 12 bases between. The CDR3, as DNA: TGCGCCAGCAGCTTGGTTTCCGGGGATGATGGCTACACCTTC. This encodes CASSLVSGDDGYTF.

This chain uses TRBV30 with TRBJ1-2; the D gene is possibly TRBD1 (6 bases). Trimming removed 5 bases at V and 7 bases at J, with 14 bases between. Germline lookup yields CDR1 GTSNPN and CDR2 SVGIG (reference sequence). The CDR3 has 12 amino acids. The CDR3 DNA is TGTGCCTGGGCAGGGGACCTCCCTGGCTACACCTTC. It specifies CAWAGDLPGYTF.

This clone was seen just once. The chain carries TRBV28 and TRBJ2-2; 8 nucleotides align to TRBD2. J gave up 6 bases and V 4 bases, and 7 bases lay outside the gene matches. This CDR3 region has 15 residues. The germline CDR1 and CDR2 sequences are MDHEN and SYDVKM. CDR3 sequence: CASSSSAGDPGELFF. The CDR3 DNA reads as TGTGCCAGCAGTTCTTCAGCGGGAGATCCCGGGGAGCTGTTTTTT.

The rearrangement joins TRBV7-2 to TRBJ2-5; possible D gene TRBD2, 5 bases. The CDR3 length is 17 residues. V lost 1 base and J lost 4, with 19 bases in between. CDR1 and CDR2 from the germline V gene are SGHTA and FQGNSA. The CDR3: CASSLVGGGSDGETQYF. In DNA form, the CDR3 reads TGTGCCAGCAGCTTAGTAGGAGGCGGCAGCGACGGAGAGACCCAGTACTTC.

This sequence joins TRBV7-8 and TRBJ1-5; 8 bases are a match to TRBD1. The junction had 6 bases not matched to a gene; V was cut back by 0 bases and J by 5 bases. Germline CDR1 is SGHVS and CDR2 is FQNEAQ. The CDR3 runs to 16 residues. CDR3 protein: CASSLAAQGGYQPQHF. The CDR3 nucleotides read TGTGCCAGCAGCTTAGCCGCACAGGGGGGATATCAGCCCCAGCATTTT.

This clone was seen a handful of times. This chain uses TRBV6-5 with TRBJ1-2, with D perhaps TRBD1 (5 bases). Between the trimmed V and J ends, which lost 2 bases and 4 bases, there was a span of 8 bases. This CDR3 is 13 amino acids long. Germline values: CDR1 MNHEY, CDR2 SVGAGI. The CDR3 sequence: CASSYGGGYGYTF. CDR3 in DNA: TGTGCCAGCAGTTACGGTGGGGGCTATGGCTACACCTTC.

The V gene is TRBV27, the J gene TRBJ1-1; tentative D call: TRBD1 (5 bases). V lost 5 bases, J lost 3 bases, and 16 bases lay in between. Per the germline V gene, CDR1 is MNHEY and CDR2 is SMNVEV (reference sequence). The CDR3 contains 15 residues. Here the CDR3 DNA reads TGTGCCAGCAGTCCCAGGGTAGACGGTTACACTGAAGCTTTCTTT. Translation: CASSPRVDGYTEAFF.

The rearrangement uses TRBV2 and TRBJ2-3; TRBD2 matches 11 bases. CDR3 length equals 15 residues. V dropped 6 bases and J dropped 5; count of bases not matched to a gene: 7. CDR1 is SNHLY, CDR2 FYNNEI, per germline. CDR3 amino acids: CASRETSGVGDTQYF. The CDR3 coding sequence is TGTGCCAGCAGGGAGACTAGCGGGGTGGGAGATACGCAGTATTTT.

In DNA, the CDR3 is TGTGCCAGCTCTTTCAGGGCCCGGGAGCTGTTTTTT. Translating gives CASSFRARELFF. V gene TRBV18 combines with J gene TRBJ2-2, with TRBD1 as a possible D gene (5 bases). The CDR3 is 12 amino acids. Germline lookup yields CDR1 KGHSH and CDR2 LQKENI. Trimming removed 6 bases from V and 9 bases from J, with 11 bases in between.

This sequence joins TRBV5-8 and TRBJ1-2; no clear D gene. Trimming left V 0 bases short and J 7 bases short, with 7 bases between. CDR1 SGHTS and CDR2 YDEGEE come from the germline V gene. The CDR3 extends over 12 amino acids. For the CDR3, the DNA is TGTGCCAGCAGCTTGGTGGTTGGTGGCTACACCTTC. This translates into CASSLVVGGYTF.